A selection of T cell receptor beta chains follows, all from one sample in a study of T cells in Graves' hyperthyroidism and ophthalmopathy. One entry per CDR3 protein results from TCRdb running MiXCR on the multiplex PCR reads. Among over 350,000 distinct CDR3 sequences listed, about 15% were seen once. What was sequenced was blood. The receptors here all came from a young man with Graves' ophthalmopathy. Both conserved end residues are part of each CDR3.

CDR3	J	V	length
CASTGEGIALYYGYTF	TRBJ1-2	TRBV2	16
CASSVGPAGKETQYF	TRBJ2-5	TRBV9	15
CASSVDALTEAFF	TRBJ1-1	TRBV2	13
CASSEYGTSGSTDTQYF	TRBJ2-3	TRBV10-2	17
CATSMGTGRGTEAFF	TRBJ1-1	TRBV15	15
CASSEYNTEAFF	TRBJ1-1	TRBV10-2	12
CASSYSAYSNQPQHF	TRBJ1-5	TRBV6-2/TRBV6-3	15
CASSPQHGGNTEAFF	TRBJ1-1	TRBV18	15
CSARMTSGGGRTDTQYF	TRBJ2-3	TRBV20-1	17
CASSSRPGGGEVGDEQFF	TRBJ2-1	TRBV12-3/TRBV12-4	18
CATKLGTASLRYTGELFF	TRBJ2-2	TRBV15	18
CASSSLGLGYEQYF	TRBJ2-7	TRBV6-1	14
CASSATGSYGYTF	TRBJ1-2	TRBV6-1	13
CAISVEGNTDTQYF	TRBJ2-3	TRBV10-3	14
CASSDSQGAGELFF	TRBJ2-2	TRBV6-4	14
CASSRIGQGYTF	TRBJ1-2	TRBV4-1	12
CASSLAGDNYGYTF	TRBJ1-2	TRBV5-1	14
CASSSEGGYNYEQYF	TRBJ2-7	TRBV7-2	15
CASSYSVRDRESTDTQYF	TRBJ2-3	TRBV6-5	18
CASSVGPAEAFF	TRBJ1-1	TRBV5-6	12
CASSLEGETGVSYEQYF	TRBJ2-7	TRBV11-3	17
CASSPRQANSPLHF	TRBJ1-6	TRBV18	14
CASSYEGGLETQYF	TRBJ2-5	TRBV12-3/TRBV12-4	14
CASSIGSLSYEQYF	TRBJ2-7	TRBV7-2	14
CASSVPRAGGRGYNEQFF	TRBJ2-1	TRBV9	18
CASSELQETQYF	TRBJ2-5	TRBV2	12
CASSGFLTVNSYEQYF	TRBJ2-7	TRBV25-1	16
CSARGGHTEAFF	TRBJ1-1	TRBV20-1	12
CASSQDSRGLADNEQFF	TRBJ2-1	TRBV14	17
CASSFGGRYGYTF	TRBJ1-2	TRBV12-3/TRBV12-4	13
CASSGGQDLNEKLFF	TRBJ1-4	TRBV7-9	15
CASGSWTGGGTEAFF	TRBJ1-1	TRBV6-1	15
CASKRGTGIEKLFF	TRBJ1-4	TRBV2	14
CASRPLRAGKETQYF	TRBJ2-5	TRBV27	15
CAITVPGISSGYTF	TRBJ1-2	TRBV10-3	14
CASSSSTSGNTIYF	TRBJ1-3	TRBV18	14
CATSAFGREEETQYF	TRBJ2-5	TRBV24-1	15
CASSEISNF	TRBJ2-5	TRBV25-1	9
CASRLTGFDEQYF	TRBJ2-7	TRBV5-1	13
CASSLEASGAPYNEQFF	TRBJ2-1	TRBV11-3	17
CSATGTSGSINIQYF	TRBJ2-4	TRBV20-1	15
CASSPHSGGRAGGRPQPQHF	TRBJ1-5	TRBV7-2	20
CSASGGSSYNEQFF	TRBJ2-1	TRBV20-1	14